This T cell receptor beta chain is from a study of blood T cell repertoires in COVID-19. Trimming took 0 bases from V and 0 from J, leaving 18 bases between them. Germline CDR1 and CDR2: SGHTA and FQGNSA. The CDR3 covers 18 residues. TCRdb's copy holds only in-frame clones and misses some; the assay was immunoSEQ multiplex PCR. The sample shows 170,000 or so clones, more than 90% of them seen only once. The TCR originated in a man between 45 and 60 years old with acute or convalescent COVID-19. The V call is TRBV7-2, the J call TRBJ2-7; tentatively, D is TRBD2 (6 bases). The sequenced material came from peripheral blood. DNA for the CDR3: TGTGCCAGCAGCTTAGCGAGAGAACGTGGGAGGCGCTCCTACGAGCAGTACTTC. Its translation is CASSLARERGRRSYEQYF.